Listed below are T cell receptor beta chains from one sample, sequenced in a study of cytomegalovirus exposure and HLA in healthy donors. Generated by immunoSEQ multiplex PCR, the TCRdb table keeps only in-frame clones and is missing some. This table has about 180,000 clones, roughly 84% appearing once. Sequenced: PBMCs. These TCRs come from a man aged 25 to 45 in good health and CMV-seronegative. CDR3s include the opening cysteine and the closing phenylalanine or tryptophan. D genes are given only for firm matches. Not every row has a clone size; where given, it reads once, few, many or a size class.

17	TRBJ2-1	TRBV6-4	few	TRBD2	TGTGCCAGCAGTGACTATACTAGCGGGAGAATCTACAATGAGCAGTTCTTC	CASSDYTSGRIYNEQFF
15	TRBJ2-1	TRBV27	NA	TRBD2	TGTGCCAGCAGTTTATGGGAGGGGCATTACAATGAGCAGTTCTTC	CASSLWEGHYNEQFF
14	TRBJ1-4	TRBV27	NA	NA	TGTGCCAGCAGACTGCAGGGTTTACAGGAAAAACTGTTTTTT	CASRLQGLQEKLFF
15	TRBJ2-7	TRBV4-3	NA	TRBD2	TGCGCCAGCAGCCCGGGGACTACTAGAGTATACGAGCAGTACTTC	CASSPGTTRVYEQYF
15	TRBJ1-1	TRBV6-5	NA	TRBD1	TGTGCCAGCAGTTATACAGGGGTGGTGAACACTGAAGCTTTCTTT	CASSYTGVVNTEAFF
18	TRBJ2-1	TRBV4-2	NA	NA	TGTGCCAGCAGCCACACCAGGGGCAAGCGGGAACTCTACAATGAGCAGTTCTTC	CASSHTRGKRELYNEQFF
15	TRBJ1-4	TRBV5-4	NA	NA	TGTGCCAGCAGCCCTGGGGGGGGAACTAATGAAAAACTGTTTTTT	CASSPGGGTNEKLFF
15	TRBJ2-1	TRBV6-5	many	TRBD2	TGTGCCAGCAGAGACAGCGGGAGCTCCTACAATGAGCAGTTCTTC	CASRDSGSSYNEQFF
15	TRBJ2-1	TRBV18	once	TRBD2	TGTGCCAGCTACCGAAGCGGGAGAGGAGGCAATGAGCAGTTCTTC	CASYRSGRGGNEQFF
14	TRBJ2-5	TRBV4-2	NA	NA	TGTGCCAGCAGCCAAATAGTTACTAAAGAGACCCAGTACTTC	CASSQIVTKETQYF
14	TRBJ2-7	TRBV2	NA	NA	TGTGCCAGCAGTTCCAGGAGGGGGGGCGGCGAGCAGTACTTC	CASSSRRGGGEQYF
13	TRBJ2-1	TRBV5-1	NA	TRBD2	TGCGCCAGCAGCTTACTAGCGGACAATGAGCAGTTCTTC	CASSLLADNEQFF
15	TRBJ2-7	TRBV29-1	NA	NA	TGCAGCGTTGCCCTAGGGGGATCTCGGGACTACGAGCAGTACTTC	CSVALGGSRDYEQYF
13	TRBJ2-1	TRBV10-3	NA	NA	TGTGCCATCAGTGCGGTTTCCTACAATGAGCAGTTCTTC	CAISAVSYNEQFF
15	TRBJ2-7	TRBV9	NA	TRBD1	TGTGCCAGCAGCGTTACCGGGACAGGCCACTACGAGCAGTACTTC	CASSVTGTGHYEQYF
13	TRBJ1-1	TRBV10-3	NA	NA	TGTGCCATCAGTCGACAGACGAACACTGAAGCTTTCTTT	CAISRQTNTEAFF
13	TRBJ2-2	TRBV28	NA	NA	TGTGCCAGCAGCTCCAGGAACACCGGGGAGCTGTTTTTT	CASSSRNTGELFF
14	TRBJ2-1	TRBV6-4	NA	TRBD2	TGTGCCAGCTCGACTAGCGGATGGAACAATGAGCAGTTCTTC	CASSTSGWNNEQFF
13	TRBJ1-1	TRBV2	NA	NA	TGTGCCAGCAGCCTCTCGGGGGGCACGGAAGCTTTCTTT	CASSLSGGTEAFF
16	TRBJ2-1	TRBV5-6	NA	NA	TGTGCCAGCAGCTTGCTCGACAGACGAGTCGACAATGAGCAGTTCTTC	CASSLLDRRVDNEQFF
13	TRBJ1-2	TRBV7-9	NA	NA	TGTGCCAGCAGCTTACCGGACAGTTATGGCTACACCTTC	CASSLPDSYGYTF
12	TRBJ2-7	TRBV7-9	NA	NA	TGTGCCAGCAGCTTAGTCGTTAGCGAGCAGTACTTC	CASSLVVSEQYF
15	TRBJ1-2	TRBV12-2	once	NA	TGTGCAAGTCGCTACCGACAGGGGGCCGGCTATGGCTACACCTTC	CASRYRQGAGYGYTF
14	TRBJ1-5	TRBV28	NA	NA	TGTGCCAGCACCGGGGGTGCCCTCAATCAGCCCCAGCATTTT	CASTGGALNQPQHF
14	TRBJ1-2	TRBV5-1	NA	NA	TGCGCCAGCAGCCCTACGGGGTCTAACTATGGCTACACCTTC	CASSPTGSNYGYTF
15	TRBJ2-7	TRBV14	NA	TRBD2	TGTGCCAGCAGCCAAGTAGGTAGCGGGGTCTACGAGCAGTACTTC	CASSQVGSGVYEQYF
18	TRBJ2-6	TRBV5-1	NA	TRBD2	TGCGCCAGCAGCCCAAAGGGACTAGCCGTCTCTGGGGCCAACGTCCTGACTTTC	CASSPKGLAVSGANVLTF
16	TRBJ1-2	TRBV5-8	NA	NA	TGTGCCAGCAGCTTGGGTGGCGGACGACAGAGTTATGGCTACACCTTC	CASSLGGGRQSYGYTF
13	TRBJ1-1	TRBV19	once	NA	TGTGCCACCACCCAAAAACGAGACACTGAAGCTTTCTTT	CATTQKRDTEAFF
14	TRBJ2-2	TRBV10-3	once	TRBD1	TGTGCCATCAGACAGGGGGCGAACACCGGGGAGCTGTTTTTT	CAIRQGANTGELFF
17	TRBJ2-4	TRBV4-1	few	TRBD1	TGCGCCAGCAGCCCCGGGACAGGGGGGTTCGGCGGAAACATTCAGTACTTC	CASSPGTGGFGGNIQYF
16	TRBJ1-1	TRBV18	once	TRBD1	TGTGCCAGCTCAAGACCGGGGTCGACAGGGGGCACTGAAGCTTTCTTT	CASSRPGSTGGTEAFF
13	TRBJ1-4	TRBV5-6	few	NA	TGTGCCAGCAGCTTGGGCAGAAATGAAAAACTGTTTTTT	CASSLGRNEKLFF
15	TRBJ2-2	TRBV6-5	once	NA	TGTGCCAGCAGTTACTCCCAGGGAAACACCGGGGAGCTGTTTTTT	CASSYSQGNTGELFF
13	TRBJ1-1	TRBV5-4	NA	NA	TGTGCCAGCAGCTTGGGGGCGAACACTGAAGCTTTCTTT	CASSLGANTEAFF
19	TRBJ1-1	TRBV27	NA	TRBD1	TGTGCCAGCAGTTTATCTTTTTGGGCGGGACAGACGAGTATCACTGAAGCTTTCTTT	CASSLSFWAGQTSITEAFF
12	TRBJ2-7	TRBV7-6	NA	NA	TGTGCCAGCAGCTTAGGGTCGGACGAGCAGTACTTC	CASSLGSDEQYF
15	TRBJ2-7	TRBV7-2	NA	TRBD1	TGTGCCAGCAGCTCCTCCCGACAGGGGCCCTACGAGCAGTACTTC	CASSSSRQGPYEQYF
17	TRBJ1-4	TRBV2	NA	NA	TGTGCCAGCAGCTTAACGGTACCTTCGGCAACTAATGAAAAACTGTTTTTT	CASSLTVPSATNEKLFF
14	TRBJ2-4	TRBV6-6	few	NA	TGTGCCAGCAGTGCGGGACAGCCGAGGAACATTCAGTACTTC	CASSAGQPRNIQYF
13	TRBJ1-4	TRBV19	NA	TRBD1	TGTGCCAGTACCCAAGGGGACAGAGAAAAACTGTTTTTT	CASTQGDREKLFF
15	TRBJ1-2	TRBV19	NA	TRBD1	TGTGCCAGTAGTATAGAGCAGGGGGCGGACTATGGCTACACCTTC	CASSIEQGADYGYTF
13	TRBJ2-7	TRBV27	NA	TRBD2	TGTGCCAGTTCGACTGGGGGGGTTAGCGAGCAGTACTTC	CASSTGGVSEQYF
12	TRBJ1-6	TRBV7-2	NA	NA	TGTGCCTCAGGACAGATTAATTCACCCCTCCACTTT	CASGQINSPLHF
15	TRBJ1-1	TRBV30	NA	NA	TGTGCCTGGAGTGTTGGGGCCAGTATGAACACTGAAGCTTTCTTT	CAWSVGASMNTEAFF
14	TRBJ2-7	TRBV4-2	few	TRBD2	TGTGCCAGCAGCCTAGGGACTAGCGACTACGAGCAGTACTTC	CASSLGTSDYEQYF
14	TRBJ1-2	TRBV10-1	NA	NA	TGCGCCAGCAGTGAGGGAGCAACCAACTATGGCTACACCTTC	CASSEGATNYGYTF
14	TRBJ2-5	TRBV9	NA	NA	TGTGCCAGCAGCGTAGGGGCATTACAAGAGACCCAGTACTTC	CASSVGALQETQYF
11	TRBJ2-7	TRBV5-8	NA	NA	TGTGCCAGCAGCCTCCGTAACGAGCAGTACTTC	CASSLRNEQYF
13	TRBJ2-7	TRBV14	NA	NA	TGTGCCAGCAGCCAAGAGCTCGGGGATGAGCAGTACTTC	CASSQELGDEQYF
13	TRBJ1-5	TRBV10-1	NA	NA	TGCGCCAGCAGGACGGGGGGCAATCAGCCCCAGCATTTT	CASRTGGNQPQHF